These 18 T cell receptor beta chains came from one sample sequenced in a study of shared T cell receptors in the human thymus. Only in-frame clones appear in the TCRdb table, and some are missing; sequencing was by immunoSEQ multiplex PCR. The sample includes 450,000 to 650,000 clones, about 80% seen only once; the top ten take about 0.013%. The data also belong to a second study, concerning human thymus T cells.

Sample: thymocytes. All receptors come from a boy younger than two with a congenital heart defect.

This clone is a singleton in its sample. The gene calls are TRBV4-2 and TRBJ2-7; 11 nucleotides match TRBD2. CDR1 and CDR2 from the germline V gene are LGHNA and YNFKEQ. Trimming cost V 3 bases and J 0 bases; bases outside gene matches: 4. The CDR3 is 16 amino acids. The CDR3 DNA reads TGTGCCAGCAGCCACGCTAGCGGGAGGAGCTCCTACGAGCAGTACTTC. This gives the protein CASSHASGRSSYEQYF.

The V call is TRBV18, the J call TRBJ2-7, with a possible D match to TRBD2 (6 bases). Trimming pared 3 bases from V and 1 base from J, leaving 22 bases between. The CDR3 totals 18 residues. CDR1 and CDR2 from the germline V gene are KGHSH and LQKENI. The CDR3 DNA is TGTGCCAGCTCACCCCCCGACCGGGGGAAGCGGCGATCCTACGAGCAGTACTTC. The encoded protein is CASSPPDRGKRRSYEQYF.

This clone was found once. The chain combines TRBV4-3 with TRBJ2-3; 13 positions agree with TRBD2. CDR1 and CDR2 (germline): LGHNA, YSLEER. CDR3 length: 19 amino acids. Losses at the gene ends were 3 bases for V and 2 bases for J; bases not matched to a gene: 11. CDR3: CASSHRGTSGNSNTDTQYF. The CDR3 DNA is TGCGCCAGCAGCCACCGCGGGACTAGCGGGAACTCAAACACAGATACGCAGTATTTT.

The genes are TRBV6-5 and TRBJ2-2; weak D call: TRBD1 (7 bases). The CDR3 runs to 15 residues. V gave up 0 bases and J gave up 3 bases, with 8 bases separating them. Germline V gives CDR1 MNHEY, CDR2 SVGAGI. The chain's CDR3 is CASSYSRGDTGELFF. The CDR3 region has the DNA TGTGCCAGCAGTTACTCCAGGGGGGACACCGGGGAGCTGTTTTTT.

V and J are TRBV25-1 and TRBJ2-7; perhaps TRBD2 as D (6 bases). Germline lookup yields CDR1 MGHDK and CDR2 SYGVNS. The CDR3 loop spans 13 amino acids. Trimming took off 2 bases at V and 6 bases at J, with 11 bases between the two ends. The CDR3 is CASSERAGTEQYF. Written as DNA, the CDR3 is TGTGCCAGCAGTGAACGGGCGGGGACCGAGCAGTACTTC.

V usage is TRBV29-1 and J usage is TRBJ1-3, with D unclear. The CDR3 spans 11 residues. Germline CDR1 and CDR2: SQVTM and ANQGSEA. V lost 6 bases and J 3 bases, leaving 6 bases between the germline ends. The CDR3 loop is CSVTSGNTIYF. The CDR3 DNA is TGCAGCGTCACCAGTGGAAACACCATATATTTT.

This clone was seen a handful of times. The CDR3 end shows no conserved phenylalanine or tryptophan, and so a read error is likely. No DNA is shown, since the ends of the CDR3 on it are uncertain; the CDR3 is the one TCRdb lists. The genes are TRBV6-7 and TRBJ1-2. TRBV6-7 is given ORF status, its function remaining uncertain. Ends included, the CDR3 has 10 residues. Here the CDR3 reads CASSYSKGGV.

V is TRBV25-1 and J is TRBJ1-2; possible D gene TRBD1, 5 bases. Trimming stripped 4 bases from V and 2 bases from J, with 17 bases between. The germline V gene encodes CDR1 MGHDK and CDR2 SYGVNS. The CDR3 covers 16 residues. The CDR3 nucleotides are TGTGCCAGCAGTGGGGGTGCAGGGAGGGGCAACTATGGCTACACCTTC. This gives the protein CASSGGAGRGNYGYTF.

This chain joins TRBV6-1 and TRBJ2-7; tentative D call: TRBD1 (5 bases). The germline gives CDR1 MNHNS, CDR2 SASEGT. CDR3 length: 15 residues. V gave up 1 base and J gave up 9 bases, with 19 bases separating them. The CDR3 sequence: CASSEGLIPLRGQYF. The CDR3 coding sequence is TGTGCCAGCAGTGAAGGGTTAATACCTCTAAGGGGGCAGTACTTC.

Only a few counts were recorded for this clone. The chain combines TRBV30 with TRBJ1-1; D uncertain. CDR1 GTSNPN and CDR2 SVGIG come from the germline V gene (reference sequence). The V and J ends lost 5 bases and 4 bases respectively, with 29 bases between them. CDR3 length equals 18 residues. CDR3 bases: TGTGCCTGGGGATTTTCATACGGATTGGGAGAGTTGAGCACTGAAGCTTTCTTT. Translation gives CAWGFSYGLGELSTEAFF. Based on the CDR3 plus reference TRBV30 and TRBJ1-1, the full variable domain is SQTIHQWPATLVQPVGSPLSLECTVEGTSNPNLYWYRQAAGRGLQLLFYSVGIGQISSEVPQNLSASRPQDRQFILSSKKLLLSDSGFYLCAWGFSYGLGELSTEAFFGQGTRLTVV.

V and J are TRBV10-3 and TRBJ2-7; a weak D match, TRBD1 (5 bases). The CDR3 length is 12 residues. V lost 3 bases and J 2 bases, leaving 5 bases between the germline ends. Looked up from germline, CDR1 is ENHRY and CDR2 is SYGVKD. CDR3 protein: CAISDRAYEQYF. Written as DNA, the CDR3 is TGTGCCATCAGTGACAGGGCCTACGAGCAGTACTTC.

With respect to this clone: One end of the junction is discordant with germline, which a read error may explain. The chain combines TRBV18 with TRBJ2-2, with 10 bases that match TRBD2. From germline, CDR1 is KGHSH and CDR2 LQKENI. This CDR3 has 17 amino acids. The DNA of the CDR3 is TGTGCCAGCTCACCACCGCCCCAGCGGGGGGGCACCCGGGAGCTGTTTTTT. The encoded protein is CASSPPPQRGGTRELFF.

The rearrangement joins TRBV20-1 to TRBJ2-3; D call uncertain. The CDR3 has 10 residues. Germline lookup yields CDR1 DFQATT and CDR2 SNEGSKA (reference sequence). V was clipped by 2 bases and J by 9 bases, with 6 bases between them. CDR3 region: CSARTLTQYF. The DNA for the CDR3 is TGCAGTGCTAGAACTCTGACGCAGTATTTT.

The chain uses TRBV4-2 and TRBJ2-2; 7 bases map to TRBD2. In germline, CDR1 is LGHNA, CDR2 YNFKEQ. Trimming took 4 bases from V and 4 from J; bases not matched to a gene: 12. The CDR3 consists of 17 residues. CDR3 protein: CASSRTLGEGTTGELFF. In nucleotides, the CDR3 is TGTGCCAGCAGCCGCACCTTGGGGGAGGGTACCACCGGGGAGCTGTTTTTT.

V is TRBV7-2 and J is TRBJ2-3, with D perhaps TRBD1 (6 bases). Trimming left V 3 bases short and J 0 bases short, with 13 bases between. The CDR3 spans 16 residues. Per the germline V gene, CDR1 is SGHTA and CDR2 is FQGNSA. The CDR3 DNA reads as TGTGCCAGCAGCTTTGAAGTGGGACAAAGCACAGATACGCAGTATTTT. This gives the protein CASSFEVGQSTDTQYF.

This chain uses TRBV5-1 with TRBJ2-1, with D possibly matching TRBD1 (6 bases). Trimming took 3 bases from V and 0 from J, leaving 13 bases between them. Germline V CDR1 and CDR2: SGHRS, YFSETQ. This CDR3 comprises 16 residues. The CDR3 DNA sequence: TGCGCCAGCAGCTCCGGGACACCCCGCTCCTACAATGAGCAGTTCTTC. The encoded protein is CASSSGTPRSYNEQFF.

About this clone: This specimen includes other DNA sequences encoding the same CDR3. This sequence joins TRBV29-1 and TRBJ2-7; TRBD1 might be the D (5 bases). V gave up 1 base and J gave up 2 bases, with 6 bases separating them. Germline CDR1 reads SQVTM; CDR2 reads ANQGSEA. CDR3 length: 12 amino acids. The CDR3 spells CSVEAGTYEQYF. The CDR3 DNA reads as TGCAGCGTTGAAGCAGGGACCTACGAGCAGTACTTC.

The chain uses TRBV19 and TRBJ2-5; 8 bases fit TRBD1. Losses at the gene ends were 6 bases for V and 5 bases for J; bases not matched to a gene: 8. There are 14 residues in the CDR3. The germline V gene has CDR1 LNHDA and CDR2 SQIVND (reference sequence). The CDR3 region is CASSEDRVKETQYF. The CDR3 DNA is TGTGCCAGTAGCGAGGACAGGGTAAAGGAGACCCAGTACTTC.